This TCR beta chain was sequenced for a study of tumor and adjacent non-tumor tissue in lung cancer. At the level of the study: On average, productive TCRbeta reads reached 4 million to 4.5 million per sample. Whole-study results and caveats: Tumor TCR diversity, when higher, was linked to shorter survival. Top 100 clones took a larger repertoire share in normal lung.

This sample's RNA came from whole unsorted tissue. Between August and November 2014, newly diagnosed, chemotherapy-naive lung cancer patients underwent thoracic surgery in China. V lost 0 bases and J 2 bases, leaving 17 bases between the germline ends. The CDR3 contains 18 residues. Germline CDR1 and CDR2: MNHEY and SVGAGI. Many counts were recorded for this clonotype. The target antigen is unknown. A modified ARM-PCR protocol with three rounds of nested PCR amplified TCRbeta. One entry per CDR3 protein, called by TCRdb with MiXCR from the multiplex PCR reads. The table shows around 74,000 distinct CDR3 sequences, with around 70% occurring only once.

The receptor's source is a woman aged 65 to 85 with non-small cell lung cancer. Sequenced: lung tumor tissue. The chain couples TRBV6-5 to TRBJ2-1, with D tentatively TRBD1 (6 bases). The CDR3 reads CASSYSPQTGKAYNEQFF. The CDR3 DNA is TGTGCCAGCAGTTACTCGCCGCAAACAGGGAAGGCCTACAATGAGCAGTTCTTC.